Each of the 20 T cell receptor beta chains below was sequenced from the same sample in a study of T-cell memory formation after mild COVID-19. TCRdb passed the 5' RACE reads through MiXCR, listing each CDR3 protein once. Among a few hundred thousand distinct CDR3 sequences listed, approximately 15% were seen once. Input material: PBMCs or a T cell subset sorted from them (not recorded which). The receptors were sampled from a young man who had mild COVID-19 (a few samples of this study predate the infection). Cell type and time point are not known.

This clonotype was recorded a few times. The chain links TRBV29-1 to TRBJ2-1; 9 bases agree with TRBD1. This CDR3 is built from 15 residues. The V gene end was trimmed by 0 bases and the J gene end by 2 bases; junction bases not matched to a gene: 2. Germline lookup yields CDR1 SQVTM and CDR2 ANQGSEA. DNA for the CDR3: TGCAGCGTTGAAGACCGGGACAGGGCCTACAATGAGCAGTTCTTC. Protein sequence: CSVEDRDRAYNEQFF.

This clonotype was found a few times. The chain combines TRBV6-5 with TRBJ2-1; 10 positions agree with TRBD2. This CDR3 contains 16 residues. V trimming: 6 bases; J trimming: 4 bases; junction bases outside the gene matches: 9. The germline gives CDR1 MNHEY, CDR2 SVGAGI. The DNA of the CDR3 is TGTGCCAGCAGACCCCTAGCGGGGGCGAATTACAATGAGCAGTTCTTC. It yields the protein CASRPLAGANYNEQFF.

The genes are TRBV6-5 and TRBJ2-1; the D is unclear. The V gene's germline CDR1 is MNHEY and CDR2 SVGAGI. CDR3 length equals 13 residues. The germline V and J ends were trimmed by 0 bases and 6 bases, with 6 bases remaining between them. The CDR3 nucleotides are TGTGCCAGCAGTTACTCATGGACCAATGAGCAGTTCTTC. Protein product: CASSYSWTNEQFF.

The V call is TRBV6-2 or TRBV6-3, the J call TRBJ2-1; either TRBD1 or TRBD2 may fit D (5 bases each). The CDR3 extends over 15 amino acids. V lost 4 bases and J 5 bases, leaving 15 bases between the germline ends. CDR1 and CDR2 from the germline V gene are MNHEY and SVGEGT. CDR3 DNA: TGTGCCAGCAGTTTAAGCCTCGGGGCCAACAATGAGCAGTTCTTC. Translating it yields CASSLSLGANNEQFF.

This clonotype was seen more than once but under ten times. The CDR3, as DNA: TGTGCCACCAGTGTGCTAGCGGGGATCGGGGAGCTGTTTTTT. It is translated as CATSVLAGIGELFF. V is TRBV24-1 and J is TRBJ2-2, with TRBD2 matching 9 bases. Germline CDR1 is KGHDR and CDR2 is SFDVKD. The CDR3 is 14 amino acids. The V and J ends lost 5 bases and 7 bases, in that order; junction bases with no gene match: 4.

Ten or more counts support this clonotype. The CDR3 DNA reads TGTGCCATCAGTGAGTCGGACGGGACAGGAAATTCACCCCTCCACTTT. Its protein product is CAISESDGTGNSPLHF. The chain has TRBV10-3 and TRBJ1-6, with 8 bases identical to TRBD1. Per germline, CDR1 ENHRY and CDR2 SYGVKD. The CDR3 contains 16 residues. Losses at the gene ends were 0 bases for V and 7 bases for J; bases not matched to a gene: 5.

The rearrangement links TRBV5-8 to TRBJ2-5; tentative D call: TRBD2 (5 bases). The CDR3 is made up of 14 amino acids. CDR1 and CDR2 (germline): SGHTS, YDEGEE. Trimming took off 0 bases at V and 3 bases at J, with 9 bases between the two ends. CDR3 loop: CASSLGRLKETQYF. The CDR3 DNA sequence: TGTGCCAGCAGCTTGGGGAGACTAAAAGAGACCCAGTACTTC.

This rearrangement joins TRBV20-1 to TRBJ1-2, with 7 bases fitting TRBD1. The germline CDR1 and CDR2 sequences are DFQATT and SNEGSKA (reference sequence). V gave up 5 bases and J gave up 7 bases; unmatched junction bases: 16. This CDR3 has 15 residues. Written as DNA, the CDR3 is TGCAGTGCTGGTTTGGTTCACGAGGGGGCCTCTGGCTACACCTTC. This translates into CSAGLVHEGASGYTF.

In its sample, this clonotype was seen a few times. The chain is built from TRBV7-8 and TRBJ2-1, with TRBD1 matching over 11 bases. The CDR3 spans 15 residues. Germline V gene data show CDR1 as SGHVS and CDR2 as FQNEAQ. V was clipped by 3 bases and J by 8 bases; unmatched bases: 6. CDR3 in DNA: TGTGCCAGCAGCTTTCGGGACAGGGGGTCTCATGAGCAGTTCTTC. This gives the protein CASSFRDRGSHEQFF.

Only a few counts were recorded for this clonotype. CDR3 coding DNA: TGTGCCAGCAGCCAAGATCCGGGGGGACAAGAGACCCAGTACTTC. Amino acid sequence: CASSQDPGGQETQYF. The J gene is TRBJ2-5, the V gene TRBV4-2; TRBD2 matches at 7 bases. Germline V gene lookup returns CDR1 LGHNA and CDR2 YNFKEQ. This CDR3 has 15 residues. Unmatched junction bases numbered 3, after V lost 0 bases and J lost 2 bases.

This clonotype was seen at least ten times. The rearrangement links TRBV6-5 to TRBJ1-5, with 7 bases lining up with TRBD1. V lost 2 bases, J lost 7 bases, and 17 bases stayed unmatched. This CDR3 has 18 residues. Germline-derived CDR1 and CDR2 are MNHEY and SVGAGI. The CDR3, as DNA: TGTGCCAGCAGTTACGCCCCACCCGGACAGGAATGGGCACAGCCCCAGCATTTT. Encoded protein: CASSYAPPGQEWAQPQHF.

The V gene is TRBV9, the J gene TRBJ2-1; a weak D match, TRBD2 (6 bases). CDR1 and CDR2 (germline): SGDLS, YYNGEE. The CDR3 is 17 residues long. V was trimmed by 3 bases and J by 6 bases, leaving 22 bases between them. This CDR3 reads CASSAGGTLPGGNEQFF. CDR3 coding DNA: TGTGCCAGCAGCGCCGGAGGAACACTTCCCGGGGGCAATGAGCAGTTCTTC.

The chain's CDR3 is CASSETSGELYNEQFF. DNA for the CDR3: TGTGCCAGCTCCGAGACTAGCGGGGAATTATACAATGAGCAGTTCTTC. The chain combines TRBV12-3 or TRBV12-4 with TRBJ2-1; 11 bases fit TRBD2. Trimming cost V 8 bases and J 4 bases; bases outside gene matches: 10. The length of the CDR3 is 16 residues.

This chain connects TRBV7-6 to TRBJ2-3, with D unresolved. Germline V gene data show CDR1 as SGHVS and CDR2 as FNYEAQ. This CDR3 spans 13 amino acids. Deletions cut 5 bases from V and 6 bases from J, with 12 bases between. Here the CDR3 reads CASSLSLGDTQYF. CDR3 sequence (DNA): TGTGCCAGCAGCCTCAGCTTGGGGGATACGCAGTATTTT.

The chain is built from TRBV7-3 and TRBJ2-1; the D is unclear. The length of the CDR3 is 13 residues. Germline-derived CDR1 and CDR2 are SGHTA and FQGTGA. V was trimmed by 4 bases and J by 7 bases, leaving 11 bases between them. The DNA for the CDR3 is TGTGCCAGCAGCTCAATAGGGCCTAATGAGCAGTTCTTC. Translating gives CASSSIGPNEQFF.

This chain links TRBV4-2 with TRBJ2-3; D remains ambiguous. CDR1 and CDR2 (germline): LGHNA, YNFKEQ. This CDR3 has 15 residues. Trimming shortened V by 5 bases and J by 2 bases, and 14 bases separated the two germline ends. CDR3 bases: TGTGCCAGCAGCGCCCAGGACGGTTCCACAGATACGCAGTATTTT. This translates into CASSAQDGSTDTQYF.

This rearrangement joins TRBV23-1 to TRBJ1-1, with D hard to call. TRBV23-1 counts as an open reading frame of uncertain function. Trimming took 3 bases from V and 1 from J, leaving 12 bases between them. This CDR3 has 15 amino acids. The DNA for the CDR3 is TGCGCCAGCAGTCAGCTGGTGTCTAGGAACACTGAAGCTTTCTTT. This sequence encodes CASSQLVSRNTEAFF.

Only a few counts were recorded for this clonotype. This chain joins TRBV7-3 and TRBJ1-5, with D uncertain. V lost 1 base and J 9 bases, leaving 22 bases between the germline ends. The length of the CDR3 is 17 residues. The germline V gene has CDR1 SGHTA and CDR2 FQGTGA. DNA for the CDR3: TGTGCCAGCAGCTTAAGGAGAGGAGCTATGGCTTGGGGGCCCCAGCATTTT. Its translation: CASSLRRGAMAWGPQHF.

This clonotype occurred many times. This chain joins TRBV9 and TRBJ2-3; perhaps TRBD2 as D (6 bases). The CDR3 is 17 amino acids. V lost 3 bases and J lost 2, with 19 bases in between. The germline gives CDR1 SGDLS, CDR2 YYNGEE. The CDR3 DNA reads as TGTGCCAGCAGCGCGCTTAAGACTAGGGGAATCACAGATACGCAGTATTTT. Translating it yields CASSALKTRGITDTQYF.

This clonotype was seen a handful of times. This sequence joins TRBV6-1 and TRBJ1-4; D remains ambiguous. The CDR3 runs 13 residues. From germline, CDR1 is MNHNS and CDR2 SASEGT. The V gene lost 0 bases and the J gene lost 11 bases, with 10 bases spanning the gap. CDR3 DNA sequence: TGTGCCAGCAGTGAAGCGTGGTCGAATAAACTGTTTTTT. Translated, it gives CASSEAWSNKLFF.